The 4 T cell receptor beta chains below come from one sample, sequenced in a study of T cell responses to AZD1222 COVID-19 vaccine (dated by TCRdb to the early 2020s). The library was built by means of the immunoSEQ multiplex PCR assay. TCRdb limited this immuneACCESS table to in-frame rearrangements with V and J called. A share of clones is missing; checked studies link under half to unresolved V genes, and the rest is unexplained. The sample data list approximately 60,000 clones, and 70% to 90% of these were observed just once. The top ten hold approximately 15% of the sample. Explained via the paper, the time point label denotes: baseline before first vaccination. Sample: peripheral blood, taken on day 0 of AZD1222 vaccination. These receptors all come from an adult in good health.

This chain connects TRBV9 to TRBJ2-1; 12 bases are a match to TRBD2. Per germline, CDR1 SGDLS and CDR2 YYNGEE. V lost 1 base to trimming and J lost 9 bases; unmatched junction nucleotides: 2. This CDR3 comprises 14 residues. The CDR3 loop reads CASSVRTSGIEQFF. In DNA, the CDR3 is TGTGCCAGCAGCGTAAGGACTAGCGGGATTGAGCAGTTCTTC.

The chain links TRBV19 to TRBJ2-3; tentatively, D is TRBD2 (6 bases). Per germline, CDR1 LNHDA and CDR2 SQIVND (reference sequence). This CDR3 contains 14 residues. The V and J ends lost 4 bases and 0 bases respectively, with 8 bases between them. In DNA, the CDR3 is TGTGCCAGTAGTACCGGGAGTAGCACAGATACGCAGTATTTT. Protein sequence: CASSTGSSTDTQYF.

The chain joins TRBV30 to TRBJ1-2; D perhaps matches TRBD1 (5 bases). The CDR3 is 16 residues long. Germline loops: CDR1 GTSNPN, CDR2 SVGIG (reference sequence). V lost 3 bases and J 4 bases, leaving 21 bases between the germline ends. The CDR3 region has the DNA TGTGCCTGGAGCGACTCCGGGACCCCTCCCCTCTATGGCTACACCTTC. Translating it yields CAWSDSGTPPLYGYTF.

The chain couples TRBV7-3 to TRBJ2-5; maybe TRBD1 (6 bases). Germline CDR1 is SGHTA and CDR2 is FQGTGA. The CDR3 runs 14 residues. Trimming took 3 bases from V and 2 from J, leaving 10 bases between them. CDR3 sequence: CASSLGASQETQYF. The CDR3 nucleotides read TGTGCCAGCAGCTTGGGGGCATCACAAGAGACCCAGTACTTC.